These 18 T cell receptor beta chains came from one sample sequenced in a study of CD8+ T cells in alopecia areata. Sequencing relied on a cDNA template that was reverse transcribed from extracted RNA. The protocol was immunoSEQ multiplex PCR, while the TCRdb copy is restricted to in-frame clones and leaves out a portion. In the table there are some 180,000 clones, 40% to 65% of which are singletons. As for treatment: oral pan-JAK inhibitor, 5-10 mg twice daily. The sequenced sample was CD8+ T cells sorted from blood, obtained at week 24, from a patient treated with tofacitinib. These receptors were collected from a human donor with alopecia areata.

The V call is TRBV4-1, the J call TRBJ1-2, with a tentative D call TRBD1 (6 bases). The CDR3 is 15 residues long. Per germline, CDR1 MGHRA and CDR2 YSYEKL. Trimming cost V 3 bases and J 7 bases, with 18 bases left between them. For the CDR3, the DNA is TGCGCCAGCAGCCAGGGGGGGGGCGTTGTCCCTGGCTACACCTTC. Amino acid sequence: CASSQGGGVVPGYTF.

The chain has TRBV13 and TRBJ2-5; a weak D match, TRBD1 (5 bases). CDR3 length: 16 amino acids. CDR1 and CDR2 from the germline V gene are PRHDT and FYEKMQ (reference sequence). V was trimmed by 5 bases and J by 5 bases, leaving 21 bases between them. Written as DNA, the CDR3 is TGTGCCAGCAGCCACCCATCTGACAGATTCGGGGAGACCCAGTACTTC. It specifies CASSHPSDRFGETQYF. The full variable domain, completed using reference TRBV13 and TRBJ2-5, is AAGVIQSPRHLIKEKRETATLKCYPIPRHDTVYWYQQGPGQDPQFLISFYEKMQSDKGSIPDRFSAQQFSDYHSELNMSSLELGDSALYFCASSHPSDRFGETQYFGPGTRLLVL.

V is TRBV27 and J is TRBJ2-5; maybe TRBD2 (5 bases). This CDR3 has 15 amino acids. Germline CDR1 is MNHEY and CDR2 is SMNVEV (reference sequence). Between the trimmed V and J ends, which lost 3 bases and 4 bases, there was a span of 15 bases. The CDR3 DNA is TGTGCCAGCAGTTTGAAAAGGAGGTCGAGAGAGACCCAGTACTTC. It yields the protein CASSLKRRSRETQYF.

The CDR3 is CSVEYRSDYNEQFF. CDR3 DNA: TGCAGCGTTGAATACAGGTCCGACTACAATGAGCAGTTCTTC. V is TRBV29-1 and J is TRBJ2-1; perhaps TRBD1 as D (5 bases). V was cut by 2 bases and J by 3 bases, with 11 bases left in between. There are 14 residues in the CDR3. The germline V gene encodes CDR1 SQVTM and CDR2 ANQGSEA.

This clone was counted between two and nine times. CDR3 region: CASSLNPANEKLFF. CDR3 bases: TGTGCCAGCAGCTTGAACCCAGCTAATGAAAAACTGTTTTTT. V and J are TRBV7-9 and TRBJ1-4; no clear D gene. This CDR3 contains 14 residues. Deletions cut 3 bases from V and 3 bases from J, with 8 bases between. Germline assignment: CDR1 SEHNR and CDR2 FQNEAQ (reference sequence).

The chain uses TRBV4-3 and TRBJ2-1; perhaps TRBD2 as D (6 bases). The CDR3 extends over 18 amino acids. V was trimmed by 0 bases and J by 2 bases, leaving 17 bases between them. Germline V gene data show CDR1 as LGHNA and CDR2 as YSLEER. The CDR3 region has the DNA TGCGCCAGCAGCCAAGATTTCCGGGGAGGAGGCACCTACAATGAGCAGTTCTTC. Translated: CASSQDFRGGGTYNEQFF.

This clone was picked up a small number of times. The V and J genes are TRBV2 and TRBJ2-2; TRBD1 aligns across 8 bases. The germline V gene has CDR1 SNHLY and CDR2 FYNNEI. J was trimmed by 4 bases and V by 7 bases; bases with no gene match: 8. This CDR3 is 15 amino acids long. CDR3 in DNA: TGTGCCAGCATGGTTGGACAGGGTGGCACCGGGGAGCTGTTTTTT. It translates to CASMVGQGGTGELFF.

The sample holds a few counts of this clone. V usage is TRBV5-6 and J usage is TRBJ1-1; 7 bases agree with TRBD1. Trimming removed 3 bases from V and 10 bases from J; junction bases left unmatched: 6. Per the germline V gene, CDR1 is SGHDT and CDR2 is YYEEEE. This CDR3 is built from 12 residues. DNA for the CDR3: TGTGCCAGCAGCTCACAGGGGCCCGGAGCTTTCTTT. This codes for CASSSQGPGAFF.

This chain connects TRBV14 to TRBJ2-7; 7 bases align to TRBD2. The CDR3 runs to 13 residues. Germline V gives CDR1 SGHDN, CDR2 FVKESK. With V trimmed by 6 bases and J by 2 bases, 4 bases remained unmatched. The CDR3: CASRSGGAYEQYF. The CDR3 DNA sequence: TGTGCCAGCAGATCGGGGGGAGCCTACGAGCAGTACTTC.

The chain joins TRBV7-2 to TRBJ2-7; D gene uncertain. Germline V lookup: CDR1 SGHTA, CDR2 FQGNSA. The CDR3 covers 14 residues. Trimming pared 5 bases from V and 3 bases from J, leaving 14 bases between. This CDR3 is CASSKSGQNYEQYF. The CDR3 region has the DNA TGTGCCAGCAGCAAATCCGGGCAGAACTACGAGCAGTACTTC.

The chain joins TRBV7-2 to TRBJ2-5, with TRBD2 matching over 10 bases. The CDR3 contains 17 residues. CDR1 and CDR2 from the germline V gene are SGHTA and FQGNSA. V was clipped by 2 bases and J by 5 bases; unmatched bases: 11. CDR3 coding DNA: TGTGCCAGCAGCTTATCGCGAGCGGGGGGGCCGCGGGAGACCCAGTACTTC. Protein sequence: CASSLSRAGGPRETQYF.

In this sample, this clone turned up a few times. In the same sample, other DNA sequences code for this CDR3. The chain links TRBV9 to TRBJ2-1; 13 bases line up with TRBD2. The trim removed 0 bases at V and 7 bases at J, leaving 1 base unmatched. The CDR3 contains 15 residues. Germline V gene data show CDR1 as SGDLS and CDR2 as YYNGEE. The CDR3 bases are TGTGCCAGCAGCGTAGGGACTAGCGGGGGAAATGAGCAGTTCTTC. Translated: CASSVGTSGGNEQFF.

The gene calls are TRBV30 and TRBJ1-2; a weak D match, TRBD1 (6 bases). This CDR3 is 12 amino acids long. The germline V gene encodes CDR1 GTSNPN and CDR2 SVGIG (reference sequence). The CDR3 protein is CVQGAGGYGYTF. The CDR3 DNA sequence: TGTGTACAGGGAGCTGGGGGCTATGGCTACACCTTC.

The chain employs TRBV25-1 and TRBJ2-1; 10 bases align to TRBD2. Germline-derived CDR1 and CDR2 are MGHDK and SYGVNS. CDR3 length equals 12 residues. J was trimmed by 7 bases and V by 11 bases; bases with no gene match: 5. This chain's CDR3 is CAVAGGGNEQFF. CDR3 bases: TGTGCCGTAGCGGGGGGTGGGAATGAGCAGTTCTTC.

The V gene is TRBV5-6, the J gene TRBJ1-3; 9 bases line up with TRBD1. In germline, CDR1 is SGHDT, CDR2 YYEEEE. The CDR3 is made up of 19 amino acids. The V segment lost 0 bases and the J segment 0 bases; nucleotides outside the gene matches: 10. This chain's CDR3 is CASSLGRRDRVYSGNTIYF. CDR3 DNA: TGTGCCAGCAGCTTGGGCCGCCGGGACAGGGTTTACTCTGGAAACACCATATATTTT.

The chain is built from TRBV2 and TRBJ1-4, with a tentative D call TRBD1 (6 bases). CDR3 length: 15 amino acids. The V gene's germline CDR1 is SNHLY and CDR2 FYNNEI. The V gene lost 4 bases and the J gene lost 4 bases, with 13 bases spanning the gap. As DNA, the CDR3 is TGTGCCAGCAGTGCCTCAGGGGCGAGTAATGAAAAACTGTTTTTT. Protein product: CASSASGASNEKLFF. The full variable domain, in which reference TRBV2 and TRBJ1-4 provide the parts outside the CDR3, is EPEVTQTPSHQVTQMGQEVILRCVPISNHLYFYWYRQILGQKVEFLVSFYNNEISEKSEIFDDQFSVERPDGSNFTLKIRSTKLEDSAMYFCASSASGASNEKLFFGSGTQLSVL.

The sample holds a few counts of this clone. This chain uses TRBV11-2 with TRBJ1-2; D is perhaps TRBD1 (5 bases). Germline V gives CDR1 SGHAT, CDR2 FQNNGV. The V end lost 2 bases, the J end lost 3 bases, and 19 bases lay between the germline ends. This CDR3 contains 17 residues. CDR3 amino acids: CASSLNGGRRDYYGYTF. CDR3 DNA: TGTGCCAGCAGCTTAAACGGGGGACGCAGGGATTACTATGGCTACACCTTC.

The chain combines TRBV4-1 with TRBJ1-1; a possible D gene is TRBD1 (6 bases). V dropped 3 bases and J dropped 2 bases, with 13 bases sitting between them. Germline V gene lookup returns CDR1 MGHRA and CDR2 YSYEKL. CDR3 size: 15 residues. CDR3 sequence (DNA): TGCGCCAGCAGCCAGGGAGGGACATCAAACACTGAAGCTTTCTTT. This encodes CASSQGGTSNTEAFF.